This is a list of T cell receptor beta chains from one sample in a study of T cell responses to AZD1222 COVID-19 vaccine. TCRdb's table, derived via immunoSEQ multiplex PCR, lists solely in-frame clones and lacks some. The sample has more than 95,000 clones, around 93% seen once. The material sequenced was peripheral blood, taken on day 0 of AZD1222 vaccination. These receptors originate from an adult in good health. CDR3s include the opening cysteine and the closing phenylalanine or tryptophan. D genes are given only for firm matches. Size values are once, few and many counts, or a class for expanded clones, and some rows have none.

clone_size	v_call	j_call	d_call	cdr3_aa	cdr3_nt
NA	TRBV15	TRBJ1-2	NA	CATSGDRRHLYGYTF	TGTGCCACCAGCGGAGACAGGCGACACCTCTATGGCTACACCTTC
once	TRBV7-3	TRBJ2-1	NA	CASSSPGTDSYNEQFF	TGTGCCAGCAGCTCCCCCGGGACGGATTCCTACAATGAGCAGTTCTTC
NA	TRBV19	TRBJ1-2	NA	CASSIRPGPSYGYTF	TGTGCCAGTAGTATCCGTCCCGGGCCCTCCTATGGCTACACCTTC
NA	TRBV30	TRBJ1-1	NA	CAWSVWTGREAFF	TGTGCCTGGAGTGTCTGGACGGGTCGTGAAGCTTTCTTT
NA	TRBV19	TRBJ2-3	NA	CASSPGGSTDTQYF	TGTGCCAGTAGTCCAGGGGGGAGCACAGATACGCAGTATTTT
NA	TRBV10-3	TRBJ1-4	NA	CAISEREIGEKLFF	TGTGCCATCAGTGAGCGGGAAATTGGAGAAAAACTGTTTTTT
NA	TRBV5-1	TRBJ2-1	TRBD2	CASSPSAGGHNEQFF	TGCGCCAGCAGCCCCTCGGCGGGAGGGCACAATGAGCAGTTCTTC
NA	TRBV11-3	TRBJ1-1	NA	CASSLQGNTEAFF	TGTGCCAGCAGCTTACAAGGGAACACTGAAGCTTTCTTT
NA	TRBV28	TRBJ1-1	NA	CASSRGGRTEAFF	TGTGCCAGCAGTCGCGGGGGAAGGACTGAAGCTTTCTTT
NA	TRBV19	TRBJ1-5	NA	CASSMGALGNQPQHF	TGTGCCAGTAGTATGGGAGCGTTGGGCAATCAGCCCCAGCATTTT
few	TRBV5-5	TRBJ2-7	TRBD1	CASSLEATGAIYEQYF	TGTGCCAGCAGCTTAGAGGCAACAGGGGCCATCTACGAGCAGTACTTC
once	TRBV2	TRBJ1-5	TRBD1	CAIADREGQPQHF	TGTGCCATCGCGGACAGGGAAGGTCAGCCCCAGCATTTT
NA	TRBV28	TRBJ2-2	TRBD2	CASSRRLASNTGELFF	TGTGCCAGCAGTCGTAGACTAGCCTCGAACACCGGGGAGCTGTTTTTT
NA	TRBV19	TRBJ2-1	TRBD1	CASSVGQTSYNEQFF	TGTGCCAGTAGTGTGGGACAGACATCCTACAATGAGCAGTTCTTC
NA	TRBV21-1	TRBJ2-5	NA	CASTRIAGLLPQETQYF	TGTGCCAGCACCCGGATAGCGGGGCTTTTGCCCCAAGAGACCCAGTACTTC
NA	TRBV4-1	TRBJ2-5	NA	CASSPRHNKETQYF	TGCGCCAGCAGCCCCCGACACAATAAAGAGACCCAGTACTTC
NA	TRBV27	TRBJ1-6	TRBD1	CASSFYTGAGFDSPLHF	TGTGCCAGCAGTTTTTACACAGGGGCTGGATTTGATTCACCCCTCCACTTT
NA	TRBV28	TRBJ1-2	TRBD1	CASSSGTGGVYGYTF	TGTGCCAGCAGTTCGGGGACAGGGGGCGTCTACGGCTACACCTTC
NA	TRBV4-1	TRBJ1-1	NA	CASSQDQTARNTEAFF	TGCGCCAGCAGCCAAGATCAAACAGCTAGGAACACTGAAGCTTTCTTT
NA	TRBV7-9	TRBJ1-2	NA	CASSLAAVNYGYTF	TGTGCCAGCAGCTTAGCGGCAGTCAACTATGGCTACACCTTC
NA	TRBV2	TRBJ1-2	NA	CASGEADYYGYTF	TGTGCCAGCGGAGAGGCAGACTACTATGGCTACACCTTC
NA	TRBV7-8	TRBJ1-2	NA	CASSRDSYGYTF	TGTGCCAGCAGCCGCGACAGCTATGGCTACACCTTC
few	TRBV30	TRBJ1-6	NA	CAWDVLGGNSPLHF	TGTGCCTGGGACGTCCTGGGGGGGAATTCACCCCTCCACTTT
NA	TRBV5-3	TRBJ1-6	NA	CARSLGTRVALHF	TGTGCCAGAAGCTTGGGTACCCGGGTCGCCCTCCACTTT
medium-sized	TRBV19	TRBJ1-1	TRBD1	CASSIGGDRGWTEAFF	TGTGCCAGTAGTATTGGGGGAGACAGGGGTTGGACTGAAGCTTTCTTT
NA	TRBV4-2	TRBJ2-2	TRBD2	CASSLAQREGWKDPGELFF	TGTGCCAGCAGCTTGGCTCAGCGGGAGGGTTGGAAAGACCCCGGGGAGCTGTTTTTT
once	TRBV18	TRBJ2-7	TRBD1	CASSPPWGQGYEQYF	TGTGCCAGCTCACCACCGTGGGGACAGGGATACGAGCAGTACTTC
NA	TRBV27	TRBJ1-2	TRBD1	CASSPGGDRGLGYTF	TGTGCCAGCAGCCCGGGGGGAGACAGGGGGCTTGGCTACACCTTC
once	TRBV29-1	TRBJ2-3	TRBD2	CSGRLAGFTDTQYF	TGCAGCGGACGACTAGCGGGGTTCACAGATACGCAGTATTTT
NA	TRBV10-1	TRBJ2-1	TRBD2	CARSGVGLAGGNEQFF	TGCGCCAGGAGTGGGGTAGGACTAGCGGGAGGTAATGAGCAGTTCTTC
NA	TRBV6-1	TRBJ1-3	NA	CASSERVGASSGNTIYF	TGTGCCAGCAGTGAACGGGTAGGGGCAAGCTCTGGAAACACCATATATTTT
few	TRBV6-4	TRBJ2-6	NA	CASSPTGSTGANVLTF	TGTGCCAGCAGCCCGACAGGATCCACTGGGGCCAACGTCCTGACTTTC
NA	TRBV18	TRBJ2-1	TRBD2	CASSPLYSGRVNEQFF	TGTGCCAGCTCACCACTTTATAGCGGGAGGGTGAATGAGCAGTTCTTC
NA	TRBV7-9	TRBJ1-5	NA	CASSPPNQPQHF	TGTGCCAGCAGCCCCCCGAATCAGCCCCAGCATTTT
NA	TRBV5-1	TRBJ2-3	TRBD1	CASRATGTGSTDTQYF	TGCGCCAGCCGGGCAACCGGGACAGGTAGCACAGATACGCAGTATTTT
NA	TRBV14	TRBJ2-7	NA	CASRPRLGEQYF	TGTGCCAGCAGACCCAGACTAGGAGAGCAGTACTTC
NA	TRBV18	TRBJ1-5	NA	CASSPRVGEMGQPQHF	TGTGCCAGCTCACCACGTGTCGGGGAGATGGGTCAGCCCCAGCATTTT
NA	TRBV5-1	TRBJ1-3	NA	CASRRESGNTIYF	TGCGCCAGCCGCCGGGAGTCCGGAAACACCATATATTTT
once	TRBV9	TRBJ1-3	TRBD1	CASSEKQGASGNTIYF	TGTGCCAGCAGCGAGAAGCAGGGGGCTTCTGGAAACACCATATATTTT
NA	TRBV2	TRBJ1-4	NA	CASSRQREKLFF	TGTGCCAGCAGTCGCCAAAGAGAAAAACTGTTTTTT
NA	TRBV4-1	TRBJ1-5	NA	CASSQREGNQPQHF	TGCGCCAGCAGCCAAAGGGAAGGGAATCAGCCCCAGCATTTT
NA	TRBV11-3	TRBJ1-1	TRBD1	CASSTDRDTEAFF	TGTGCCAGCAGCACAGACAGGGACACTGAAGCTTTCTTT
few	TRBV28	TRBJ1-2	TRBD1	CASSSQGALGYTF	TGTGCCAGCAGTTCACAGGGGGCGCTTGGCTACACCTTC
NA	TRBV11-2	TRBJ2-1	TRBD1	CASSLGTGLYNEQFF	TGTGCCAGCAGCTTAGGGACAGGGTTGTACAATGAGCAGTTCTTC
NA	TRBV24-1	TRBJ1-2	NA	CATSDPQAGVDGYTF	TGTGCCACCAGTGATCCCCAAGCCGGGGTTGATGGCTACACCTTC
NA	TRBV5-4	TRBJ2-3	TRBD2	CASSLLLAGESTQYF	TGTGCCAGCAGCTTGCTGTTAGCGGGAGAAAGTACGCAGTATTTT
NA	TRBV7-6	TRBJ2-7	TRBD2	CASSLWTSGGGEQYF	TGTGCCAGCAGCTTATGGACTAGCGGCGGAGGGGAGCAGTACTTC
NA	TRBV18	TRBJ2-7	NA	CASQPQGGGYEQYF	TGTGCCAGCCAGCCACAGGGTGGGGGTTACGAGCAGTACTTC
NA	TRBV19	TRBJ1-1	TRBD1	CASSSHRGTEAFF	TGTGCCAGTAGTTCCCACAGGGGCACTGAAGCTTTCTTT
NA	TRBV24-1	TRBJ2-1	NA	CATSTGRGATYNEQFF	TGTGCCACCAGTACCGGGAGAGGGGCCACCTACAATGAGCAGTTCTTC
NA	TRBV6-5	TRBJ2-7	NA	CASISLWVGTYEQYF	TGTGCCAGCATTTCCCTCTGGGTCGGCACCTACGAGCAGTACTTC
NA	TRBV27	TRBJ1-1	NA	CASRPGTKYKEAFF	TGTGCCAGCAGACCAGGGACCAAGTACAAAGAAGCTTTCTTT
NA	TRBV19	TRBJ1-2	TRBD1	CASSPLGQGASYGYTF	TGTGCCAGTAGTCCATTGGGACAGGGGGCCTCCTATGGCTACACCTTC
once	TRBV20-1	TRBJ2-1	NA	CSASTYRLYNEQFF	TGCAGTGCTAGTACCTACCGTTTATACAATGAGCAGTTCTTC
NA	TRBV19	TRBJ1-2	NA	CASSIKGDYGYTF	TGTGCCAGTAGTATCAAGGGGGACTATGGCTACACCTTC
NA	TRBV21-1	TRBJ2-6	NA	CASSKARDRTLSGANVLTF	TGTGCCAGCAGCAAAGCCCGGGACAGGACACTCTCTGGGGCCAACGTCCTGACTTTC
NA	TRBV18	TRBJ2-3	NA	CASSPNGPQSGDTQYF	TGTGCCAGCTCCCCGAACGGTCCCCAGTCAGGAGATACGCAGTATTTT
NA	TRBV5-1	TRBJ2-2	NA	CASSLARVNTGELFF	TGCGCCAGCAGCTTGGCGCGGGTGAACACCGGGGAGCTGTTTTTT
NA	TRBV5-4	TRBJ2-2	TRBD2	CASSPWEGKDTGELFF	TGTGCCAGCAGCCCCTGGGAGGGGAAGGACACCGGGGAGCTGTTTTTT